This T cell receptor beta chain was sequenced during a study of radiation and T cells in renal cell carcinoma. The time point here: blood 4 weeks post-SBRT, at nephrectomy. Treatment: 15 Gy SBRT to primary tumor, nephrectomy 4 weeks later. Clear cell pathology was present in this patient's renal cell carcinoma. CDR3 length equals 15 residues. V lost 5 bases to trimming and J lost 0 bases, with 10 bases between them. Germline V gene sequence: CDR1 SGHTA, CDR2 FQGTGA. Data came from immunoSEQ multiplex PCR; TCRdb stores just in-frame clones and leaves some out. Of 65,000 or so clones detected, 60% to 85% appear once; the ten largest clones hold around 6.8%.

This specimen consisted of blood, obtained from a patient whose treatment included radiotherapy and nephrectomy. The sequence was obtained from a man aged 55 to 70 with renal cell carcinoma. This sequence joins TRBV7-3 and TRBJ2-2; D is unclear. The CDR3 DNA is TGTGCCAGCAGCCAAGGGTCAGCGAACACCGGGGAGCTGTTTTTT. This sequence encodes CASSQGSANTGELFF.